Listed below are T cell receptor beta chains from one sample, sequenced in a study of early T cells in non-severe SARS-CoV-2 infection. TCRdb ran MiXCR on the 5' RACE reads and lists one entry per CDR3 protein. The sample lists 45,000 to 55,000 distinct CDR3 sequences, roughly 13% seen once, with about a tenth in the top ten. The sample consisted of whole blood. The receptors stem from an adult who was a healthcare worker with PCR-confirmed SARS-CoV-2 infection or an uninfected control (not recorded which). The CDR3 runs from the conserved cysteine through the conserved F or W. A D gene is named only where the DNA matches it firmly. Part of the rows lack a size; the others show once, few, many or a class for expanded clones.

J gene	clone size	V gene	D gene	CDR3 protein	CDR3 DNA
TRBJ2-7	many	TRBV7-9	NA	CASSLQGSITTYEQYF	TGTGCCAGCAGCTTACAGGGGAGCATAACTACCTACGAGCAGTACTTC
TRBJ2-1	many	TRBV23-1	TRBD2	CASSQSPSLAGGFNSYNEQFF	TGCGCCAGCAGTCAATCTCCCTCACTAGCGGGAGGATTTAACTCCTACAATGAGCAGTTCTTC
TRBJ1-1	few	TRBV13	NA	CASSPVTTEAFF	TGTGCCAGCAGCCCCGTGACCACTGAAGCTTTCTTT
TRBJ2-1	many	TRBV5-5	TRBD2	CASSLVPAGGSYNEQFF	TGTGCCAGCAGCTTGGTCCCGGCGGGAGGCTCCTACAATGAGCAGTTCTTC
TRBJ2-3	many	TRBV5-8	TRBD1	CASSLRGQGADTQYF	TGTGCCAGCAGCTTACGTGGACAGGGGGCAGATACGCAGTATTTT
TRBJ2-7	few	TRBV6-5	NA	CASSYTGRVYEQYF	TGTGCCAGCAGTTACACAGGGAGGGTCTACGAGCAGTACTTC
TRBJ1-2	NA	TRBV6-5	NA	CASSNPSVGIYGYTF	TGTGCCAGCAGTAATCCTTCAGTGGGGATTTATGGCTACACCTTC
TRBJ1-3	few	TRBV20-1	NA	CSARGRRSLSGNTIYF	TGCAGTGCTAGAGGGCGGCGGTCGCTCTCTGGAAACACCATATATTTT
TRBJ2-2	many	TRBV14	NA	CASSRNTGELFF	TGTGCCAGCAGCCGGAACACCGGGGAGCTGTTTTTT
TRBJ1-1	NA	TRBV20-1	TRBD1	CSARAGGSKTEAFF	TGCAGTGCTAGAGCAGGGGGCAGTAAAACTGAAGCTTTCTTT
TRBJ2-3	many	TRBV5-1	TRBD1	CASSLQGDGTQYF	TGCGCCAGCAGCTTACAGGGGGACGGTACGCAGTATTTT
TRBJ2-2	NA	TRBV6-1	NA	CASCLGGAGAGELFF	TGTGCCAGCTGCCTTGGAGGGGCGGGCGCCGGGGAGCTGTTTTTT
TRBJ2-1	many	TRBV7-3	NA	CASSLWVGYEQFF	TGTGCCAGCAGCTTATGGGTTGGCTATGAGCAGTTCTTC
TRBJ2-1	medium-sized	TRBV27	NA	CASNPLGESYNEQFF	TGTGCCAGCAATCCCCTCGGAGAATCCTACAATGAGCAGTTCTTC
TRBJ2-2	many	TRBV20-1	NA	CSAHRGPTNTGELFF	TGCAGTGCCCATAGGGGTCCCACGAACACCGGGGAGCTGTTTTTT
TRBJ2-1	few	TRBV20-1	TRBD2	CSARGGLASSYNEQFF	TGCAGTGCTAGAGGCGGACTAGCGAGCTCCTACAATGAGCAGTTCTTC
TRBJ2-5	many	TRBV5-1	TRBD1	CASSPRGQGAQETQYF	TGCGCCAGCAGCCCGAGGGGACAGGGGGCCCAAGAGACCCAGTACTTC
TRBJ2-7	NA	TRBV6-6	NA	CASSYGGTSYEQYF	TGTGCCAGCAGTTACGGGGGGACCTCCTACGAGCAGTACTTC
TRBJ2-7	many	TRBV25-1	NA	CASSVPAEQYF	TGTGCCAGCAGTGTGCCGGCCGAGCAGTACTTC
TRBJ1-1	many	TRBV7-3	NA	CASSESQGGGTEAFF	TGTGCCAGCAGCGAATCCCAGGGTGGAGGAACTGAAGCTTTCTTT
TRBJ2-5	many	TRBV6-6	NA	CASSFGQTQETQYF	TGTGCCAGCAGTTTCGGACAGACCCAAGAGACCCAGTACTTC
TRBJ1-3	many	TRBV6-4	NA	CASSDSGHRNGNTIYF	TGTGCCAGCAGTGACTCCGGACACCGGAATGGAAACACCATATATTTT
TRBJ2-3	many	TRBV18	TRBD2	CASSPKGGSSADTQYF	TGTGCCAGCTCACCAAAGGGCGGGAGTTCAGCAGATACGCAGTATTTT
TRBJ1-6	NA	TRBV6-5	NA	CASSYLWNSPLHF	TGTGCCAGCAGTTACTTGTGGAATTCACCCCTCCACTTT
TRBJ2-3	many	TRBV5-1	TRBD1	CASSPTGSTDTQYF	TGCGCCAGCAGCCCGACAGGGAGCACAGATACGCAGTATTTT
TRBJ2-3	NA	TRBV7-3	NA	CASSLGLRTDTQYF	TGTGCCAGCAGCTTAGGACTCCGCACAGATACGCAGTATTTT
TRBJ2-1	NA	TRBV7-3	NA	CASSPRRGGLNEQFF	TGTGCCAGCAGCCCCCGGAGAGGGGGGCTTAATGAGCAGTTCTTC
TRBJ1-6	many	TRBV12-2	NA	CASRGDGNSPLHF	TGTGCAAGTCGCGGAGATGGTAATTCACCCCTCCACTTT
TRBJ2-5	many	TRBV29-1	NA	CSAISPLARQETQYF	TGCAGCGCGATTAGTCCCTTGGCTCGCCAAGAGACCCAGTACTTC
TRBJ2-1	many	TRBV7-3	NA	CASSLEVGVGEQFF	TGTGCCAGCAGCTTAGAGGTGGGCGTGGGTGAGCAGTTCTTC
TRBJ2-1	few	TRBV20-1	TRBD2	CSARGASGSLDEQFF	TGCAGTGCTAGAGGGGCTAGCGGGAGTCTCGATGAGCAGTTCTTC
TRBJ2-5	NA	TRBV6-5	NA	CASSYSNSQETQYF	TGTGCCAGCAGTTACTCTAACAGCCAAGAGACCCAGTACTTC
TRBJ1-5	few	TRBV6-5	NA	CASSRSADQPQHF	TGTGCCAGCAGTCGGTCGGCCGATCAGCCCCAGCATTTT
TRBJ2-5	many	TRBV9	NA	CASSVGQETQYF	TGTGCCAGCAGCGTAGGCCAAGAGACCCAGTACTTC
TRBJ2-4	many	TRBV2	NA	CASSPFVENIQYF	TGTGCCAGCAGTCCCTTTGTGGAAAACATTCAGTACTTC
TRBJ2-7	few	TRBV29-1	NA	CSVELAGVTYEQYF	TGCAGCGTTGAATTGGCAGGGGTTACCTACGAGCAGTACTTC
TRBJ2-5	few	TRBV18	TRBD1	CASSPKTGGETQYF	TGTGCCAGCTCACCAAAGACAGGGGGCGAGACCCAGTACTTC
TRBJ2-5	few	TRBV2	NA	CASSESQGNETQYF	TGTGCCAGCAGTGAATCGCAGGGTAACGAGACCCAGTACTTC
TRBJ2-1	many	TRBV9	TRBD2	CASSETGTSVYNEQFF	TGTGCCAGCAGCGAAACCGGGACTAGCGTCTACAATGAGCAGTTCTTC
TRBJ1-4	NA	TRBV5-1	NA	CASSGTATNEKLFF	TGCGCCAGCAGCGGAACTGCAACTAATGAAAAACTGTTTTTT
TRBJ2-7	many	TRBV27	NA	CASSLKRGSYEQYF	TGTGCCAGCAGTTTAAAGAGGGGTTCCTACGAGCAGTACTTC
TRBJ2-1	many	TRBV11-3	NA	CASSLGQDHNEQFF	TGTGCCAGCAGCTTAGGGCAGGACCACAATGAGCAGTTCTTC
TRBJ2-1	many	TRBV12-3/TRBV12-4	TRBD1	CASRIGQGTYNEQFF	TGTGCCAGCAGAATAGGACAGGGAACCTACAATGAGCAGTTCTTC
TRBJ2-7	many	TRBV7-9	TRBD2	CASSPGTSGRTYEQYF	TGTGCCAGCAGCCCCGGGACTAGCGGGAGAACGTACGAGCAGTACTTC
TRBJ1-4	few	TRBV3-1	TRBD1	CASSQGGQGQKNEKLFF	TGTGCCAGCAGCCAAGGGGGACAGGGACAAAAGAATGAAAAACTGTTTTTT
TRBJ1-5	NA	TRBV4-1	NA	CASSQVGGPNQPQHF	TGCGCCAGCAGCCAAGTCGGGGGGCCCAATCAGCCCCAGCATTTT
TRBJ2-2	many	TRBV4-1	NA	CASSLEGGELFF	TGCGCCAGCAGCCTGGAGGGTGGGGAGCTGTTTTTT
TRBJ2-1	many	TRBV9	NA	CASSVGGISYNEQFF	TGTGCCAGCAGCGTAGGGGGGATCTCCTACAATGAGCAGTTCTTC
TRBJ2-1	few	TRBV29-1	NA	CSVEGLVADEQFF	TGCAGCGTTGAGGGTCTAGTGGCTGATGAGCAGTTCTTC
TRBJ2-3	NA	TRBV28	TRBD2	CASSYPGLPDTQYF	TGTGCCAGCAGTTACCCGGGACTACCAGATACGCAGTATTTT
TRBJ1-1	NA	TRBV5-1	NA	CASSWGTSPRLRVEAFF	TGCGCCAGCAGCTGGGGGACCAGCCCGCGGCTAAGGGTAGAGGCTTTCTTT